Listed below are T cell receptor beta chains from one sample, sequenced in a study of response to subunit inactivated influenza vaccine. TCRdb called the RT-PCR reads again in MiXCR, with one record for every CDR3 protein. The table has hundreds of thousands of distinct CDR3 sequences, about 14% seen once. The sequencing used PBMCs from blood, collected 14 to 15 days before vaccination. The source of these receptors is a man aged 50-60 years who received an inactivated influenza vaccine. The CDR3 runs from the conserved cysteine through the conserved F or W. Fields, in order: D gene, J gene, V gene, clone size, CDR3 DNA, CDR3 protein. D genes are given only for firm matches. The size of a clone is reported for some rows only, either as once, few or many, or as a class for expanded clones.

>.|TRBJ2-5|TRBV12-3/TRBV12-4|many
TGTGCCAGCAGTGGTAACGGGGAGACCCAGTACTTC
CASSGNGETQYF
>TRBD2|TRBJ2-1|TRBV12-3/TRBV12-4|many
TGTGCCAGCAGTTCACTAGCGGGAGGTGGCAATGAGCAGTTCTTC
CASSSLAGGGNEQFF
>.|TRBJ2-7|TRBV7-2|.
TGTGCCAGCAGCACCCGTGCGTACGAGCAGTACTTC
CASSTRAYEQYF
>.|TRBJ2-7|TRBV5-1|.
TGCGCCAGCAGGAGGGGGGATCCCTACGAGCAGTACTTC
CASRRGDPYEQYF
>.|TRBJ2-1|TRBV27|.
TGTGCCAGCAGTTTATGGGCAGGGTCCTACAATGAGCAGTTCTTC
CASSLWAGSYNEQFF
>.|TRBJ2-7|TRBV6-2/TRBV6-3|.
TGTGCCAGCAGCCATATTTTGACCTACGAGCAGTACTTC
CASSHILTYEQYF
>.|TRBJ2-2|TRBV7-8|.
TGTGCCAGCAGCTTAGCGGTGGGGCCTTTTTCCGGGGAGCTGTTTTTT
CASSLAVGPFSGELFF
>TRBD1|TRBJ1-2|TRBV7-9|many
TGTGCCAGCACCAAGGACAGGGCTTACTATGGCTACACCTTC
CASTKDRAYYGYTF
>.|TRBJ2-2|TRBV29-1|few
TGCAGCGTCGAACTGAACACCGGGGAGCTGTTTTTT
CSVELNTGELFF
>.|TRBJ2-2|TRBV20-1|few
TGCAGTGCTAGCCCCCTTGTGAGTTCGACCGGGGAGCTGTTTTTT
CSASPLVSSTGELFF
>TRBD1|TRBJ2-7|TRBV11-1|few
TGTGCCAGCAGCTTAGGTTACCGGGACAGGGCCTACGAGCAGTACTTC
CASSLGYRDRAYEQYF
>TRBD2|TRBJ2-7|TRBV3-1|.
TGTGCCAGCAGCCAAGGACTAGCGGCAGGCTACGAGCAGTACTTC
CASSQGLAAGYEQYF
>.|TRBJ1-5|TRBV28|.
TGTGCCAGCAGCGCCACCTCGGGAGCTAATCAGCCCCAGCATTTT
CASSATSGANQPQHF
>TRBD2|TRBJ2-1|TRBV5-1|few
TGCGCCAGCTGCCGACTAGCGGGGCGGAATGAGCAGTTCTTC
CASCRLAGRNEQFF
>TRBD2|TRBJ2-1|TRBV7-8|few
TGTGCCAGCAGCGTCATATTGGGACTAGCGGGTACCGATGAGCAGTTCTTC
CASSVILGLAGTDEQFF
>TRBD2|TRBJ2-7|TRBV7-9|once
TGTGCCAGCAGCCCCCGGTGGGGGGAGGGGAGATTCTACGAGCAGTACTTC
CASSPRWGEGRFYEQYF
>TRBD1|TRBJ2-1|TRBV7-8|many
TGTGCCAGCAGCCACCGGGACAGGGCCTACAATGAGCAGTTCTTC
CASSHRDRAYNEQFF
>.|TRBJ1-3|TRBV27|few
TGTGCCAGCAGTTTCGAACCACCCGGGCCCTCTGGAAACACCATATATTTT
CASSFEPPGPSGNTIYF
>TRBD2|TRBJ2-5|TRBV6-5|many
TGTGCCAGCAGTTACTCGATTCTGGCAGCGGGAGAAGAGACCCAGTACTTC
CASSYSILAAGEETQYF
>.|TRBJ2-7|TRBV28|.
TGTGCCAGCAGTCCCCCGGGAGTATCCCTGGAAGAATTCTCCTACGAGCAGTACTTC
CASSPPGVSLEEFSYEQYF
>.|TRBJ2-1|TRBV6-6|.
TGTGCCAGCAGCGACAGGATCGATGAGCAGTTCTTC
CASSDRIDEQFF
>TRBD1|TRBJ2-5|TRBV10-3|many
TGTGCCATCAGTGACCCGGGACAGGGAACCCAAGAGACCCAGTACTTC
CAISDPGQGTQETQYF
>TRBD1|TRBJ2-7|TRBV12-3/TRBV12-4|once
TGTGCCAGCAGTTTAAGGACAGGGGCTTACTACGAGCAGTACTTC
CASSLRTGAYYEQYF
>.|TRBJ1-5|TRBV4-3|.
TGCGCCAGCAGCCAAGCGGCAGGGAGCAATCAGCCCCAGCATTTT
CASSQAAGSNQPQHF